This TCR beta chain was obtained from a study of blood T cell repertoires in COVID-19. V gave up 4 bases and J gave up 0 bases, with 10 bases separating them. From germline, CDR1 is SNHLY and CDR2 FYNNEI. The length of the CDR3 is 14 residues. This clone was recorded once. Study processing details: It was from reference gene primer amplification that nucleated cell counts were estimated. The data were produced by immunoSEQ multiplex PCR, yet TCRdb's version contains in-frame clones alone and is incomplete. The DNA gave D and trimming, while V, J and clone size come from that table. There are 89,000 or so clones in the sample; more than 80% occur only once, and roughly 2.5% lies in the top ten.

The sequenced sample consisted of peripheral blood. The chain recombines TRBV2 with TRBJ2-7, with D unresolved. The sequence was collected from a man aged 45-65 years with COVID-19, enrolled during active disease. In DNA, the CDR3 is TGTGCCAGCAGTGTAGAGGCCAGCTCCTACGAGCAGTACTTC. Its translation: CASSVEASSYEQYF. Supplemented by reference TRBV2 and TRBJ2-7, the full variable domain reads EPEVTQTPSHQVTQMGQEVILRCVPISNHLYFYWYRQILGQKVEFLVSFYNNEISEKSEIFDDQFSVERPDGSNFTLKIRSTKLEDSAMYFCASSVEASSYEQYFGPGTRLTVT.